Each of the 24 T cell receptor beta chains below was sequenced from the same sample in a study of cytomegalovirus exposure and HLA in healthy donors. The PCR used 60 Vbeta and 13 Jbeta primers. TCRdb keeps only in-frame clones here, not all; method: immunoSEQ multiplex PCR. The repertoire consists of some 170,000 clones, with about 80% occurring once and the leading ten covering around a tenth. Sequencing used PBMCs. The receptors derive from a man aged 18 to 29 in good health and CMV-seropositive.

This clone occurred a few times. The chain is built from TRBV7-3 and TRBJ2-1, with D uncertain. Trimming cost V 5 bases and J 2 bases, with 13 bases left between them. This CDR3 has 15 amino acids. Germline CDR1 SGHTA, CDR2 FQGTGA. Here the CDR3 DNA reads TGTGCCAGCAGCAGTAGCAATAACGCCTACAATGAGCAGTTCTTC. It translates to CASSSSNNAYNEQFF.

The CDR3 sequence: CASSEVGGSTDTQYF. In nucleotides, the CDR3 is TGTGCCAGCAGTGAGGTGGGGGGGAGCACAGATACGCAGTATTTT. This chain joins TRBV6-1 and TRBJ2-3; 7 nucleotides agree with TRBD2. The CDR3 has 15 amino acids. Germline lookup yields CDR1 MNHNS and CDR2 SASEGT. With V trimmed by 3 bases and J by 0 bases, 3 bases remained unmatched.

This chain uses TRBV4-1 with TRBJ2-5; the match to TRBD2 covers 7 bases. CDR1 MGHRA and CDR2 YSYEKL come from the germline V gene. There are 16 residues in the CDR3. V lost 0 bases, J lost 2 bases, and 6 bases stayed unmatched. The CDR3 is CASSQDSGTDQETQYF. DNA of the CDR3: TGCGCCAGCAGCCAAGACAGCGGGACGGATCAAGAGACCCAGTACTTC.

The chain combines TRBV14 with TRBJ2-7; possible D gene TRBD1, 6 bases. The germline V and J ends were trimmed by 3 bases and 5 bases, with 11 bases remaining between them. There are 13 residues in the CDR3. CDR1 SGHDN and CDR2 FVKESK come from the germline V gene. CDR3 coding DNA: TGTGCCAGCAGCCAGAACAGGGTCCACGAGCAGTACTTC. This codes for CASSQNRVHEQYF.

The gene calls are TRBV4-3 and TRBJ1-4; TRBD1 agrees at 9 bases. Germline CDR1 and CDR2: LGHNA and YSLEER. This CDR3 region has 16 residues. Trimming removed 4 bases from V and 5 bases from J; junction bases left unmatched: 8. The CDR3 reads CASSLLTGGLNEKLFF. The CDR3 DNA reads as TGCGCCAGCAGCCTCCTGACAGGGGGGCTCAATGAAAAACTGTTTTTT.

This clone is a singleton in its sample. V is TRBV5-4 and J is TRBJ1-1; a weak D match, TRBD1 (6 bases). The CDR3 contains 14 residues. V was trimmed by 0 bases and J by 11 bases, leaving 17 bases between them. Germline V gives CDR1 SGHNT, CDR2 YYREEE (reference sequence). As DNA, the CDR3 is TGTGCCAGCAGCTTGGTGGGGGAGCGGGGGCTGGCTTTCTTT. This sequence encodes CASSLVGERGLAFF.

The rearrangement joins TRBV29-1 to TRBJ2-7, with 8 nucleotides matching TRBD1. The CDR3 totals 12 residues. V lost 7 bases and J lost 3; bases outside the gene matches: 5. Per the germline V gene, CDR1 is SQVTM and CDR2 is ANQGSEA. The CDR3 nucleotides read TGCAGCGCCCTGACAGGGGACTACGAGCAGTACTTC. Its translation: CSALTGDYEQYF.

In this sample, this clone turned up a few times. V and J are TRBV5-1 and TRBJ2-2, with 9 bases identical to TRBD1. The germline gives CDR1 SGHRS, CDR2 YFSETQ. The CDR3 consists of 16 residues. After removal of 4 bases from V and 3 bases from J, the junction contained 7 bases not matched to a gene. Here the CDR3 reads CASSLTGGADTGELFF. The CDR3 nucleotides are TGCGCCAGCAGCCTAACAGGGGGCGCGGACACCGGGGAGCTGTTTTTT. The full variable domain, rest sourced from reference TRBV5-1 and TRBJ2-2, is KAGVTQTPRYLIKTRGQQVTLSCSPISGHRSVSWYQQTPGQGLQFLFEYFSETQRNKGNFPGRFSGRQFSNSRSEMNVSTLELGDSALYLCASSLTGGADTGELFFGEGSRLTVL.

In this sample, this clone turned up a few times. J is TRBJ1-2 and V is TRBV9; D call uncertain. V dropped 0 bases and J dropped 5 bases, with 11 bases sitting between them. There are 14 residues in the CDR3. Per the germline V gene, CDR1 is SGDLS and CDR2 is YYNGEE. In DNA form, the CDR3 reads TGTGCCAGCAGCGTAGAGGAACGAGGTTATGGCTACACCTTC. This codes for CASSVEERGYGYTF.

The CDR3 protein is CASSLVGSGRWETQYF. The CDR3 DNA is TGCGCCAGCAGCTTGGTTGGTAGCGGGAGATGGGAGACCCAGTACTTC. V and J are TRBV5-1 and TRBJ2-5; 9 bases are shared with TRBD2. J gave up 5 bases and V 0 bases, and 8 bases lay outside the gene matches. Looked up from germline, CDR1 is SGHRS and CDR2 is YFSETQ. The CDR3 has 16 amino acids.

This clone was counted only a few times. This chain joins TRBV12-2 and TRBJ2-7; TRBD1 is taken as the D call from the table, unchecked against the DNA. TRBV12-2 is designated a pseudogene. This CDR3 has 15 residues. The CDR3 DNA is TGTGCAAGTCGCCGAGACAGACAAAGCTCCTACGAGCAGTACTTC. The encoded protein is CASRRDRQSSYEQYF.

The chain combines TRBV14 with TRBJ1-3; no definite D call. Deletions cut 0 bases from V and 0 bases from J, with 9 bases between. Germline V lookup: CDR1 SGHDN, CDR2 FVKESK. The CDR3 runs to 16 residues. The CDR3 DNA reads as TGTGCCAGCAGCCAAGAGGGCAGTTACTCTGGAAACACCATATATTTT. This sequence encodes CASSQEGSYSGNTIYF.

The gene calls are TRBV30 and TRBJ2-1, with 7 nucleotides matching TRBD1. This CDR3 region has 12 residues. After removal of 5 bases from V and 7 bases from J, the junction contained 5 bases not matched to a gene. Germline-derived CDR1 and CDR2 are GTSNPN and SVGIG (reference sequence). In nucleotides, the CDR3 is TGTGCCTGGGGTGACAGGGAAAATGAGCAGTTCTTC. Its translation: CAWGDRENEQFF.

The genes are TRBV6-5 and TRBJ2-1; no firm D call. This CDR3 has 11 amino acids. From germline, CDR1 is MNHEY and CDR2 SVGAGI. V lost 6 bases and J lost 5, with 5 bases in between. CDR3 region: CASRANNEQFF. DNA for the CDR3: TGTGCCAGCAGAGCGAACAATGAGCAGTTCTTC.

The V call is TRBV7-6, the J call TRBJ1-2; 10 bases agree with TRBD1. The CDR3 runs to 15 residues. After removal of 5 bases from V and 4 bases from J, the junction contained 7 bases not matched to a gene. Germline V CDR1 and CDR2: SGHVS, FNYEAQ. The CDR3 DNA reads TGTGCCAGCAGCACCGGGACAGGGGACATCTATGGCTACACCTTC. Translated: CASSTGTGDIYGYTF.

The chain links TRBV5-6 to TRBJ2-1, with 11 bases aligning to TRBD2. Looked up from germline, CDR1 is SGHDT and CDR2 is YYEEEE. The CDR3 is 14 amino acids. Unmatched junction bases numbered 4, after V lost 4 bases and J lost 7 bases. CDR3 DNA: TGTGCCAGCAGCATCGGGACTAGCGGAAATGAGCAGTTCTTC. This encodes CASSIGTSGNEQFF.

The CDR3 DNA follows: TGTGCCAGCAGCTTATTATATTCGGCTACAGGGTGGGATACGCAGTATTTT. Translated, it gives CASSLLYSATGWDTQYF. The V and J genes are TRBV7-8 and TRBJ2-3, with a weak D call TRBD1 (6 bases). Trimming pared 2 bases from V and 6 bases from J, leaving 21 bases between. The CDR3 runs to 17 residues. Germline V lookup: CDR1 SGHVS, CDR2 FQNEAQ.

This chain joins TRBV30 and TRBJ1-1, with D tentatively TRBD1 (5 bases). The CDR3 totals 12 residues. Germline values: CDR1 GTSNPN, CDR2 SVGIG (reference sequence). V was clipped by 0 bases and J by 5 bases, with 7 bases between them. The CDR3 region is CAWSVRATEAFF. DNA of the CDR3: TGTGCCTGGAGTGTCAGGGCAACTGAAGCTTTCTTT.

The chain uses TRBV6-1 and TRBJ1-4; D remains unclear. Germline CDR1 reads MNHNS; CDR2 reads SASEGT. V was trimmed by 1 base and J by 12 bases, leaving 12 bases between them. The length of the CDR3 is 13 residues. The CDR3 region has the DNA TGTGCCAGCAGTGAAGACTGGGAGACGGAACTGTTTTTT. Translating gives CASSEDWETELFF.

The V call is TRBV13, the J call TRBJ1-2; TRBD1 is a possible D gene (6 bases). Between the trimmed V and J ends, which lost 5 bases and 8 bases, there was a span of 21 bases. This CDR3 spans 15 amino acids. Germline lookup yields CDR1 PRHDT and CDR2 FYEKMQ (reference sequence). The CDR3 DNA reads TGTGCCAGCAGCGAGGGACCGGGACAAGCAGGCGGCTACACCTTC. This sequence encodes CASSEGPGQAGGYTF. The variable domain in full, with the rest retrieved from reference TRBV13 and TRBJ1-2, is AAGVIQSPRHLIKEKRETATLKCYPIPRHDTVYWYQQGPGQDPQFLISFYEKMQSDKGSIPDRFSAQQFSDYHSELNMSSLELGDSALYFCASSEGPGQAGGYTFGSGTRLTVV.

The gene calls are TRBV5-4 and TRBJ1-3; D remains ambiguous. Germline values: CDR1 SGHNT, CDR2 YYREEE (reference sequence). V was trimmed by 4 bases and J by 0 bases, leaving 14 bases between them. CDR3 length: 16 amino acids. The CDR3 spells CASSPEGGPSGNTIYF. The DNA of the CDR3 is TGTGCCAGCAGCCCTGAGGGAGGCCCCTCTGGAAACACCATATATTTT.

V is TRBV7-2 and J is TRBJ2-1, with 9 bases lining up with TRBD1. The CDR3 has 17 amino acids. In germline, CDR1 is SGHTA, CDR2 FQGNSA. V was pared by 5 bases and J by 7 bases, with 15 bases of the junction left unmatched. In nucleotides, the CDR3 is TGTGCCAGCAGCACAACTCTACAGGGGGCTGGGGAAAATGAGCAGTTCTTC. Its translation is CASSTTLQGAGENEQFF.

The chain couples TRBV7-9 to TRBJ2-7, with D tentatively TRBD2 (6 bases). The V and J ends lost 1 base and 1 base respectively, with 23 bases between them. Germline V gene data show CDR1 as SEHNR and CDR2 as FQNEAQ (reference sequence). There are 19 residues in the CDR3. The CDR3: CASSLVDGGNSARSYEQYF. The CDR3 DNA sequence: TGTGCCAGCAGCTTAGTTGACGGGGGTAACTCAGCGAGATCCTACGAGCAGTACTTC. Filled out from reference TRBV7-9 and TRBJ2-7, the complete variable domain reads DTGVSQNPRHKITKRGQNVTFRCDPISEHNRLYWYRQTLGQGPEFLTYFQNEAQLEKSRLLSDRFSAERPKGSFSTLEIQRTEQGDSAMYLCASSLVDGGNSARSYEQYFGPGTRLTVT.

The rearrangement joins TRBV6-5 to TRBJ1-4; 8 nucleotides align to TRBD1. The germline V gene encodes CDR1 MNHEY and CDR2 SVGAGI. This CDR3 comprises 13 residues. V shed 6 bases, J shed 8 bases, and the junction held 5 bases outside the gene matches. The CDR3 DNA follows: TGTGCCAGCAGCTTGACAGGGGACGAAAAACTGTTTTTT. Encoded protein: CASSLTGDEKLFF.